This TCR beta chain was retrieved from a study of blood T cell repertoires in COVID-19. CDR1 is SGHTA, CDR2 FQGNSA, per germline. V gave up 1 base and J gave up 3 bases, with 10 bases separating them. The CDR3 contains 14 residues. TCRdb keeps only in-frame clones here, not all; method: immunoSEQ multiplex PCR. The data hold 310,000 or so clones, with approximately 88% observed a single time. Sequencing input: peripheral blood. The genes are TRBV7-2 and TRBJ2-7, with D unresolved. The sequence derives from a man aged 25-40 years with COVID-19, enrolled during active disease. CDR3 protein: CASSLVGDRYEQYF. CDR3 in DNA: TGTGCCAGCAGCTTAGTAGGAGACCGCTACGAGCAGTACTTC.